This is a list of T cell receptor beta chains from one sample in a study of cytomegalovirus exposure and HLA in healthy donors. Produced via immunoSEQ multiplex PCR; TCRdb's table is partial and in-frame only. The sample records about 180,000 clones, more than 75% being singletons. Sequencing was done on a sample of PBMCs. These receptors were taken from a man aged 35-49 years in good health and CMV-seronegative. CDR3s include the opening cysteine and the closing phenylalanine or tryptophan. The D gene is left open where the match is weak. Rows may omit the clone size; those that give it use once, few, many or a size class.

CDR3 length	clone size	J gene	D gene	V gene	CDR3 protein	CDR3 DNA
14	.	TRBJ2-2	.	TRBV29-1	CSVDRSARGGELFF	TGCAGCGTTGATCGGTCCGCACGGGGCGGGGAGCTGTTTTTT
16	.	TRBJ1-4	.	TRBV5-5	CASSRRVGIVDEKLFF	TGTGCCAGCAGCCGGCGGGTAGGGATAGTTGATGAAAAACTGTTTTTT
12	.	TRBJ1-1	.	TRBV5-4	CASSARGTEAFF	TGTGCCAGCAGCGCCCGAGGTACTGAAGCTTTCTTT
14	once	TRBJ2-5	TRBD2	TRBV7-3	CASSRTSGVETQYF	TGTGCCAGCAGCCGAACTAGCGGGGTAGAGACCCAGTACTTC
17	.	TRBJ2-5	TRBD2	TRBV29-1	CSVEDGTSGRVRETQYF	TGCAGCGTTGAAGATGGGACTAGCGGGAGGGTTCGGGAGACCCAGTACTTC
15	.	TRBJ2-1	TRBD2	TRBV25-1	CASGPTSGGTREQFF	TGTGCCAGCGGCCCGACTAGCGGGGGGACCCGTGAGCAGTTCTTC
14	.	TRBJ1-2	.	TRBV7-2	CASSLSLASYGYTF	TGTGCCAGCAGCTTAAGCTTAGCAAGCTATGGCTACACCTTC
11	.	TRBJ2-1	.	TRBV11-1	CASSLRGEQFF	TGTGCCAGCAGCTTACGGGGTGAGCAGTTCTTC
14	.	TRBJ2-3	TRBD1	TRBV14	CASSQADRVRTQYF	TGTGCCAGCAGCCAAGCGGACAGGGTGAGAACGCAGTATTTT
16	.	TRBJ2-5	TRBD2	TRBV4-3	CASSQDRLAVQETQYF	TGCGCCAGCAGCCAAGATCGACTAGCGGTCCAAGAGACCCAGTACTTC